The 15 T cell receptor beta chains given below trace back to one sample, sequenced in a study of T cell responses to AZD1222 COVID-19 vaccine. The table came from immunoSEQ multiplex PCR; TCRdb's copy has only in-frame clones and leaves some out. The sample records more than 110,000 clones, around nine tenths being singletons. This material consisted of peripheral blood, taken 28 days after the second AZD1222 dose. The source is an adult who received the AZD1222 COVID-19 vaccine.

The V call is TRBV5-1, the J call TRBJ1-4; D is possibly TRBD1 (5 bases). This CDR3 has 15 residues. Germline V CDR1 and CDR2: SGHRS, YFSETQ. V shed 0 bases and J shed 4 bases, with 10 bases lying between them. CDR3 DNA sequence: TGCGCCAGCAGCTTGGTTGGGGGAGATAATGAAAAACTGTTTTTT. Residues: CASSLVGGDNEKLFF.

This clone has just one count. The gene calls are TRBV7-9 and TRBJ2-7; 11 bases line up with TRBD2. The CDR3 sequence is 16 residues long. Germline CDR1 reads SEHNR; CDR2 reads FQNEAQ (reference sequence). V trimming: 2 bases; J trimming: 4 bases; junction bases outside the gene matches: 7. The CDR3 loop reads CASSLRLAGFEYEQYF. Here the CDR3 DNA reads TGTGCCAGCAGCTTACGACTAGCGGGATTCGAATACGAGCAGTACTTC.

This chain connects TRBV23-1 to TRBJ2-1, with TRBD2 as a possible D gene (5 bases). TRBV23-1 is flagged as an ORF with uncertain function. The CDR3 sequence is 11 residues long. Trimming cost V 4 bases and J 15 bases, with 13 bases left between them. CDR3 DNA: TGCGCCAGCAGTCCCGGCGGGCCTCTGTTCTTC. Its translation is CASSPGGPLFF.

This sequence joins TRBV10-2 and TRBJ2-5; 7 positions agree with TRBD2. The CDR3 is 17 amino acids. The V and J ends lost 4 bases and 5 bases, in that order; junction bases with no gene match: 16. From germline, CDR1 is WSHSY and CDR2 SAAADI. The CDR3: CASSAQLLAVSGETQYF. The CDR3 DNA reads as TGCGCCAGCAGTGCACAACTCCTAGCGGTCAGTGGGGAGACCCAGTACTTC.

A few counts support this clone. The CDR3 DNA reads TGTGCCAGCAATATGGGGGGGCGGGCAGATACGCAGTATTTT. As protein: CASNMGGRADTQYF. V and J are TRBV6-5 and TRBJ2-3, with D tentatively TRBD2 (7 bases). Per germline, CDR1 MNHEY and CDR2 SVGAGI. Trimming cost V 7 bases and J 4 bases, with 15 bases left between them. This CDR3 is built from 14 residues.

Only a few counts were recorded for this clone. V gene TRBV5-1 combines with J gene TRBJ1-2; 7 bases line up with TRBD1. V gave up 4 bases and J gave up 4 bases; unmatched junction bases: 10. Germline V CDR1 and CDR2: SGHRS, YFSETQ. The CDR3 has 15 residues. The chain's CDR3 is CASSLDGTAVYGYTF. DNA of the CDR3: TGCGCCAGCAGCCTTGACGGGACAGCGGTCTATGGCTACACCTTC.

In DNA, the CDR3 is TGTGCCAGTTCAAGGACAGGTGGAACGTACGAGCAGTACTTC. Its translation is CASSRTGGTYEQYF. The chain joins TRBV9 to TRBJ2-7; 7 nucleotides match TRBD1. Trimming cost V 8 bases and J 4 bases; bases outside gene matches: 12. CDR1 SGDLS and CDR2 YYNGEE come from the germline V gene. The CDR3 loop spans 14 amino acids.

The chain couples TRBV6-5 to TRBJ1-2; no clear D gene. The CDR3 totals 11 residues. In germline, CDR1 is MNHEY, CDR2 SVGAGI. The V end lost 6 bases, the J end lost 2 bases, and 4 bases lay between the germline ends. Here the CDR3 reads CASSGNYGYTF. CDR3 coding DNA: TGTGCCAGCAGCGGGAACTATGGCTACACCTTC.

This clone has only one observation. This CDR3 reads CASSQHSGTNEQFF. The CDR3 DNA reads TGTGCCAGCAGCCAACATAGTGGGACTAATGAGCAGTTCTTC. The chain couples TRBV11-3 to TRBJ2-1; D possibly corresponds to TRBD2 (6 bases). This CDR3 contains 14 residues. Germline CDR1 SGHNT, CDR2 YENEEA. V shed 5 bases and J shed 7 bases, with 15 bases lying between them.

The V and J genes are TRBV13 and TRBJ2-5; 7 bases align to TRBD2. The CDR3 has 17 amino acids. Germline V CDR1 and CDR2: PRHDT, FYEKMQ (reference sequence). V was clipped by 5 bases and J by 2 bases; unmatched bases: 14. CDR3: CASSDMTGRPPQETQYF. The CDR3 bases are TGTGCCAGCAGCGATATGACCGGGAGGCCACCTCAAGAGACCCAGTACTTC.

V usage is TRBV11-2 and J usage is TRBJ2-1; D may match TRBD1 or TRBD2 (5 bases each). Germline loops: CDR1 SGHAT, CDR2 FQNNGV. This CDR3 has 18 residues. The V gene lost 3 bases and the J gene lost 5 bases, with 23 bases spanning the gap. The CDR3 DNA follows: TGTGCCAGCAGCTTGAAGCTCTTCTGGGGTCGGGGCAACAATGAGCAGTTCTTC. It translates to CASSLKLFWGRGNNEQFF.

The genes are TRBV19 and TRBJ2-7, with TRBD1 matching 9 bases. V lost 9 bases, J lost 7 bases, and 10 bases stayed unmatched. The germline gives CDR1 LNHDA, CDR2 SQIVND (reference sequence). This CDR3 has 13 residues. As DNA, the CDR3 is TGTGCCAGCTCCGGACAGGGGTTCGGTGAGCAGTACTTC. This encodes CASSGQGFGEQYF.

The genes are TRBV3-1 (or the pseudogene TRBV3-2) and TRBJ2-7; D may be TRBD1 or TRBD2 (6 bases each). Germline V lookup: CDR1 LGHDT, CDR2 YNNKEL (reference sequence). The CDR3 loop spans 16 amino acids. Trimming pared 4 bases from V and 5 bases from J, leaving 21 bases between. The CDR3 bases are TGTGCCAGCAGCCCAATCCGGACTACTAAGGGGGACGAGCAGTACTTC. Translation gives CASSPIRTTKGDEQYF.

The chain carries TRBV28 and TRBJ1-3; D uncertain. Germline assignment: CDR1 MDHEN and CDR2 SYDVKM. The V end lost 5 bases, the J end lost 8 bases, and 19 bases lay between the germline ends. The CDR3 spans 15 residues. CDR3 DNA sequence: TGTGCCAGCAGTGGTGCCGACCCCCTTTCGGACACCATATATTTT. Protein product: CASSGADPLSDTIYF.

This chain joins TRBV19 and TRBJ2-2, with D possibly matching TRBD1 (5 bases). This CDR3 region has 15 residues. The V end was cut by 3 bases, the J end by 4 bases, with 12 bases between. Per the germline V gene, CDR1 is LNHDA and CDR2 is SQIVND (reference sequence). This chain's CDR3 is CASSMGQGSTGELFF. The DNA of the CDR3 is TGTGCCAGTAGTATGGGCCAGGGAAGCACCGGGGAGCTGTTTTTT.